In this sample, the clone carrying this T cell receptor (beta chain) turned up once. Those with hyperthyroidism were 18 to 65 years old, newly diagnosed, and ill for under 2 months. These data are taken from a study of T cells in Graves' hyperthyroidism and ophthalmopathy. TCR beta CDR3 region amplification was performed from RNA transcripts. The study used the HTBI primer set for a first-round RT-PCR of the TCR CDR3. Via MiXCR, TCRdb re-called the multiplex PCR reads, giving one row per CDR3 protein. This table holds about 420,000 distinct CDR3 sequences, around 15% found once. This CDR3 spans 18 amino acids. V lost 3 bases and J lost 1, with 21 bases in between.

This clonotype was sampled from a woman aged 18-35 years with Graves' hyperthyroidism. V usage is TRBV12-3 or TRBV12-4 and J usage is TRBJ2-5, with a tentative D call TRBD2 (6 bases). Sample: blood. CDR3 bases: TGTGCCAGCAGTTTTCCCCCCCCCGGGGATAGCGGCCAAGAGACCCAGTACTTC. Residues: CASSFPPPGDSGQETQYF.